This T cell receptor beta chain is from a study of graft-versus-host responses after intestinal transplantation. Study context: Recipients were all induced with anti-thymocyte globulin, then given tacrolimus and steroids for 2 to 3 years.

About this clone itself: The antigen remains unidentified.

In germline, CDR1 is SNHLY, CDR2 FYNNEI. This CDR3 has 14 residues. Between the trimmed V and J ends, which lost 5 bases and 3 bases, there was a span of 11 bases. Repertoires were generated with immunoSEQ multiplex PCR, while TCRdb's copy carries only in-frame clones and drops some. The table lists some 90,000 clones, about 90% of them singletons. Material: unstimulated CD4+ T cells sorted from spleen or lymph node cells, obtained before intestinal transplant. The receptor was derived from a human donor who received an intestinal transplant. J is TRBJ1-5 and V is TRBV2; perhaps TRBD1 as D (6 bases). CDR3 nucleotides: TGTGCCAGCAGTCCGACAGGAGCCAATCAGCCCCAGCATTTT. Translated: CASSPTGANQPQHF.